This T cell receptor beta chain appears in the sequencing data of a study of OX40 agonist ivuxolimab in advanced cancers. There are 14 residues in the CDR3. V lost 4 bases and J lost 4, with 14 bases in between. Germline V gene lookup returns CDR1 SGDLS and CDR2 YYNGEE. Points from the study as a whole: There were, on average, more expanded clones in CD8+ T cells than in CD4+. Clonal expansion was among the lowest in partial responders at 0.1-3.0 mg/kg, especially CD8+.

Regarding this clone: Its cognate antigen is unknown.

Some clones are missing from TCRdb's copy, which holds only in-frame ones; the method was immunoSEQ multiplex PCR. The sample has approximately 52,000 clones, nearly 85% seen once. Any history of autoimmune disease or systemic immunosuppression disqualified patients. The sequence derives from an adult with an advanced solid tumor such as melanoma, head and neck, liver or kidney cancer. This chain links TRBV9 with TRBJ1-2; no clear D. The sample in question was CD4+ or CD8+ T cells sorted from blood, obtained in a trial of the OX40 agonist ivuxolimab. The CDR3: CASSPPPRAYGYTF. The CDR3, as DNA: TGTGCCAGCAGCCCCCCCCCACGTGCCTATGGCTACACCTTC.